The 27 T cell receptor beta chains below come from one sample, sequenced in a study of T cell changes during pregnancy in multiple sclerosis. The data were produced by immunoSEQ multiplex PCR, yet TCRdb's version contains in-frame clones alone and is incomplete. Of some 43,000 clones listed, 90% to 95% are singletons. Sequencing was performed on CD8+ T cells from peripheral blood mononuclear cells, taken in the third trimester of pregnancy. Receptors originate from a female donor with multiple sclerosis, enrolled in a pregnancy study.

The genes are TRBV4-1 and TRBJ2-1, with 7 bases matching TRBD2. The CDR3 extends over 15 amino acids. CDR1 and CDR2 from the germline V gene are MGHRA and YSYEKL. With V trimmed by 1 base and J by 1 base, 1 base remained unmatched. The CDR3, as DNA: TGCGCCAGCAGCCAAGGACTAGCTTCCTACAATGAGCAGTTCTTC. This sequence encodes CASSQGLASYNEQFF.

This chain uses TRBV2 with TRBJ2-3; a possible D gene is TRBD2 (6 bases). The CDR3 spans 16 residues. The V end lost 8 bases, the J end lost 0 bases, and 18 bases lay between the germline ends. CDR1 is SNHLY, CDR2 FYNNEI, per germline. DNA of the CDR3: TGTGCCAGCCTCAGTTCTCTAGCGCGGAGCACAGATACGCAGTATTTT. It codes for CASLSSLARSTDTQYF.

The V call is TRBV28, the J call TRBJ1-1, with D perhaps matching TRBD1 (5 bases). Looked up from germline, CDR1 is MDHEN and CDR2 is SYDVKM. This CDR3 region has 14 residues. Trimming removed 6 bases from V and 3 bases from J, with 14 bases in between. The CDR3 DNA follows: TGTGCCAGCAGCGCGGGGGGGGGATACACTGAAGCTTTCTTT. This gives the protein CASSAGGGYTEAFF.

The chain recombines TRBV27 with TRBJ1-1; possible D gene TRBD1, 6 bases. Germline values: CDR1 MNHEY, CDR2 SMNVEV (reference sequence). The V end was cut by 3 bases, the J end by 2 bases, with 10 bases between. This CDR3 contains 14 residues. The CDR3 nucleotides read TGTGCCAGCAGTTTTCGGACAGTCAACACTGAAGCTTTCTTT. Amino acid sequence: CASSFRTVNTEAFF.

The CDR3 coding sequence is TGTGCCACACACAGCCCCGGTAGCACAGATACGCAGTATTTT. Its translation: CATHSPGSTDTQYF. This chain joins TRBV19 and TRBJ2-3; no clear D gene. Trimming pared 10 bases from V and 0 bases from J, leaving 14 bases between. The CDR3 loop spans 14 amino acids. Germline V gene data show CDR1 as LNHDA and CDR2 as SQIVND (reference sequence).

This chain joins TRBV19 and TRBJ2-1; D is uncertain. Trimming stripped 5 bases from V and 6 bases from J, with 8 bases between. This CDR3 is 12 amino acids long. The germline V gene encodes CDR1 LNHDA and CDR2 SQIVND (reference sequence). The chain's CDR3 is CASSELSNEQFF. CDR3 nucleotide sequence: TGTGCCAGTAGTGAGTTAAGCAATGAGCAGTTCTTC.

The gene calls are TRBV2 and TRBJ2-3, with D uncertain. The V end was cut by 3 bases, the J end by 2 bases, with 12 bases between. The CDR3 totals 15 residues. The germline V gene encodes CDR1 SNHLY and CDR2 FYNNEI. CDR3 bases: TGTGCCAGCAGTGACTGGCAGTTCCTCACAGATACGCAGTATTTT. Its translation: CASSDWQFLTDTQYF.

In DNA form, the CDR3 reads TGCGCCAGCAGCCAAGCTATGGGACTAGCGGGAGTCGACACCGGGGAGCTGTTTTTT. As protein: CASSQAMGLAGVDTGELFF. The chain employs TRBV4-3 and TRBJ2-2; the match to TRBD2 covers 14 bases. This CDR3 spans 19 amino acids. Germline V lookup: CDR1 LGHNA, CDR2 YSLEER. The V and J ends lost 1 base and 3 bases, in that order; junction bases with no gene match: 7.

The chain is built from TRBV18 and TRBJ1-4; D possibly corresponds to TRBD1 (6 bases). This CDR3 comprises 17 residues. Germline CDR1 KGHSH, CDR2 LQKENI. Trimming pared 2 bases from V and 0 bases from J, leaving 13 bases between. Written as DNA, the CDR3 is TGTGCCAGCTCACCAAGGGACATCCCTGCAACTAATGAAAAACTGTTTTTT. Translation: CASSPRDIPATNEKLFF.

The J gene is TRBJ2-7, the V gene TRBV2; perhaps TRBD2 as D (6 bases). The germline V and J ends were trimmed by 6 bases and 0 bases, with 9 bases remaining between them. The CDR3 loop spans 13 amino acids. From germline, CDR1 is SNHLY and CDR2 FYNNEI. CDR3 nucleotide sequence: TGTGCCAGCAGCTCCGGGGGCTCCTACGAGCAGTACTTC. It is translated as CASSSGGSYEQYF. Full variable domain (outside the CDR3, taken from reference TRBV2 and TRBJ2-7): EPEVTQTPSHQVTQMGQEVILRCVPISNHLYFYWYRQILGQKVEFLVSFYNNEISEKSEIFDDQFSVERPDGSNFTLKIRSTKLEDSAMYFCASSSGGSYEQYFGPGTRLTVT.

The chain is built from TRBV11-3 and TRBJ2-4; TRBD1 agrees at 7 bases. CDR3 length: 14 amino acids. The germline gives CDR1 SGHNT, CDR2 YENEEA. V dropped 6 bases and J dropped 5; count of bases not matched to a gene: 7. CDR3 sequence: CASRLGQAENIQYF. As DNA, the CDR3 is TGTGCCAGCAGACTTGGACAGGCCGAAAACATTCAGTACTTC.

The chain couples TRBV28 to TRBJ1-1, with TRBD1 matching over 7 bases. The CDR3 sequence is 13 residues long. Germline V gives CDR1 MDHEN, CDR2 SYDVKM. V gave up 3 bases and J gave up 5 bases; unmatched junction bases: 3. The CDR3 loop is CASSFGTVTEAFF. CDR3 sequence (DNA): TGTGCCAGCAGTTTCGGGACAGTAACTGAAGCTTTCTTT.

Here the CDR3 reads CASRGPFNQPQHF. DNA for the CDR3: TGTGCCAGCAGGGGCCCGTTCAATCAGCCCCAGCATTTT. This chain connects TRBV27 to TRBJ1-5; D call uncertain. The CDR3 is 13 amino acids. The germline V gene encodes CDR1 MNHEY and CDR2 SMNVEV (reference sequence). Trimming left V 6 bases short and J 3 bases short, with 9 bases between.

The chain links TRBV29-1 to TRBJ2-3; TRBD2 agrees at 10 bases. V was clipped by 4 bases and J by 1 base; unmatched bases: 5. CDR1 is SQVTM, CDR2 ANQGSEA, per germline. The CDR3 spans 15 residues. The CDR3 sequence is CSVAGLAARTDTQYF. In DNA, the CDR3 is TGCAGCGTTGCTGGACTAGCGGCCCGCACAGATACGCAGTATTTT.

The gene calls are TRBV9 and TRBJ2-1, with 10 bases identical to TRBD1. The CDR3 spans 14 residues. V gave up 4 bases and J gave up 6 bases; unmatched junction bases: 4. CDR1 is SGDLS and CDR2 is YYNGEE in the germline V gene. The CDR3 DNA reads TGTGCCAGCAGCTACGGGACAGGGGCCAATGAGCAGTTCTTC. Translating gives CASSYGTGANEQFF.

The genes are TRBV5-1 and TRBJ2-1; 11 bases agree with TRBD2. CDR3 length equals 21 residues. The germline V gene has CDR1 SGHRS and CDR2 YFSETQ. V shed 4 bases, J shed 1 base, and the junction held 19 bases outside the gene matches. CDR3 nucleotides: TGCGCCAGCAGCCGGGGCTTTCTAGCGGGAGGAGGGTATAGGTCCTACAATGAGCAGTTCTTC. Protein product: CASSRGFLAGGGYRSYNEQFF.

V and J are TRBV7-9 and TRBJ2-1; maybe TRBD1 (6 bases). The CDR3 loop spans 13 amino acids. CDR1 SEHNR and CDR2 FQNEAQ come from the germline V gene (reference sequence). The V end lost 6 bases, the J end lost 6 bases, and 12 bases lay between the germline ends. CDR3 in DNA: TGTGCCAGCAGTTACGGACAGTCCAATGAGCAGTTCTTC. Translating gives CASSYGQSNEQFF.

This clone was recorded once. The chain carries TRBV4-3 and TRBJ2-2, with a possible D match to TRBD2 (6 bases). Trimming left V 0 bases short and J 1 base short, with 15 bases between. In germline, CDR1 is LGHNA, CDR2 YSLEER. The CDR3 is made up of 18 amino acids. CDR3 protein: CASSQDPPAGLNTGELFF. The CDR3 nucleotides read TGCGCCAGCAGCCAAGATCCTCCCGCGGGATTGAACACCGGGGAGCTGTTTTTT.

The chain uses TRBV15 and TRBJ2-7; no clear D gene. CDR1 LNHNV and CDR2 YYDKDF come from the germline V gene (reference sequence). The V end lost 4 bases, the J end lost 2 bases, and 12 bases lay between the germline ends. This CDR3 is built from 14 residues. CDR3 loop: CATSKATNPYEQYF. The CDR3 DNA sequence: TGTGCCACCAGCAAAGCGACCAACCCCTACGAGCAGTACTTC. Combining the CDR3 with reference TRBV15 and TRBJ2-7 gives the whole variable domain DAMVIQNPRYQVTQFGKPVTLSCSQTLNHNVMYWYQQKSSQAPKLLFHYYDKDFNNEADTPDNFQSRRPNTSFCFLDIRSPGLGDTAMYLCATSKATNPYEQYFGPGTRLTVT.

This clone appeared a single time. The rearrangement links TRBV5-6 to TRBJ2-1, with a weak D call TRBD1 (6 bases). V was clipped by 0 bases and J by 15 bases, with 13 bases between them. CDR3 length: 12 residues. Per germline, CDR1 SGHDT and CDR2 YYEEEE. The CDR3 spells CASSLGQVRLFF. CDR3 DNA sequence: TGTGCCAGCAGCTTGGGACAGGTACGACTGTTCTTC. Using reference TRBV5-6 and TRBJ2-1 for the parts outside the CDR3, the full variable domain is DAGVTQSPTHLIKTRGQQVTLRCSPKSGHDTVSWYQQALGQGPQFIFQYYEEEERQRGNFPDRFSGHQFPNYSSELNVNALLLGDSALYLCASSLGQVRLFFGPGTRLTVL.

This clone was detected once. V is TRBV28 and J is TRBJ2-1, with TRBD1 matching over 12 bases. Germline trimming cut 6 bases from V and 10 bases from J; bases unmatched to any gene: 10. The CDR3 is 15 residues long. The germline CDR1 and CDR2 sequences are MDHEN and SYDVKM. The CDR3 sequence: CASSEPGQGAPEQFF. The CDR3 nucleotides are TGTGCCAGCAGCGAACCGGGACAGGGGGCGCCCGAGCAGTTCTTC.

This clone was found once. V is TRBV7-8 and J is TRBJ2-1; weak D call: TRBD1 (6 bases). The CDR3 is 15 residues long. V lost 6 bases and J lost 0, with 12 bases in between. Germline V gene data show CDR1 as SGHVS and CDR2 as FQNEAQ. CDR3 bases: TGTGCCAGCAGTCACAGGGAAAGCTCCTACAATGAGCAGTTCTTC. Protein product: CASSHRESSYNEQFF.

This chain links TRBV4-3 with TRBJ2-1, with D unclear. The length of the CDR3 is 16 residues. Germline loops: CDR1 LGHNA, CDR2 YSLEER. V lost 3 bases and J 10 bases, leaving 22 bases between the germline ends. DNA for the CDR3: TGCGCCAGCAGCCATCGACTTTGGCCTTTGCTCGGGGAGCAGTTCTTC. It translates to CASSHRLWPLLGEQFF.

The chain joins TRBV19 to TRBJ2-2; tentative D call: TRBD2 (6 bases). Germline V gene sequence: CDR1 LNHDA, CDR2 SQIVND (reference sequence). V was cut by 5 bases and J by 4 bases, with 14 bases left in between. This CDR3 contains 15 residues. The CDR3 region is CASSVGGRGTGELFF. The CDR3, as DNA: TGTGCCAGTAGTGTCGGGGGTCGGGGCACCGGGGAGCTGTTTTTT.

The chain recombines TRBV7-9 with TRBJ1-2, with D hard to call. The CDR3 is made up of 16 amino acids. Trimming pared 5 bases from V and 4 bases from J, leaving 20 bases between. Per the germline V gene, CDR1 is SEHNR and CDR2 is FQNEAQ (reference sequence). In nucleotides, the CDR3 is TGTGCCAGCAGCCCATCTCCGATGCCTACCGGCTATGGCTACACCTTC. Translating gives CASSPSPMPTGYGYTF.

The V gene is TRBV6-5, the J gene TRBJ2-7, with D maybe TRBD1 (7 bases). This CDR3 has 14 residues. The germline gives CDR1 MNHEY, CDR2 SVGAGI. V lost 3 bases and J 3 bases, leaving 12 bases between the germline ends. The CDR3 loop reads CASSYAQGGYEQYF. CDR3 nucleotide sequence: TGTGCCAGCAGTTATGCTCAGGGGGGCTACGAGCAGTACTTC.

This chain connects TRBV19 to TRBJ2-2, with TRBD2 matching 7 bases. The V segment lost 6 bases and the J segment 6 bases; nucleotides outside the gene matches: 10. Germline V gene data show CDR1 as LNHDA and CDR2 as SQIVND (reference sequence). The CDR3 is made up of 15 amino acids. In nucleotides, the CDR3 is TGTGCCAGTAGCATCTCATGGGGGGGGGCCGGGGAGCTGTTTTTT. Its translation is CASSISWGGAGELFF.